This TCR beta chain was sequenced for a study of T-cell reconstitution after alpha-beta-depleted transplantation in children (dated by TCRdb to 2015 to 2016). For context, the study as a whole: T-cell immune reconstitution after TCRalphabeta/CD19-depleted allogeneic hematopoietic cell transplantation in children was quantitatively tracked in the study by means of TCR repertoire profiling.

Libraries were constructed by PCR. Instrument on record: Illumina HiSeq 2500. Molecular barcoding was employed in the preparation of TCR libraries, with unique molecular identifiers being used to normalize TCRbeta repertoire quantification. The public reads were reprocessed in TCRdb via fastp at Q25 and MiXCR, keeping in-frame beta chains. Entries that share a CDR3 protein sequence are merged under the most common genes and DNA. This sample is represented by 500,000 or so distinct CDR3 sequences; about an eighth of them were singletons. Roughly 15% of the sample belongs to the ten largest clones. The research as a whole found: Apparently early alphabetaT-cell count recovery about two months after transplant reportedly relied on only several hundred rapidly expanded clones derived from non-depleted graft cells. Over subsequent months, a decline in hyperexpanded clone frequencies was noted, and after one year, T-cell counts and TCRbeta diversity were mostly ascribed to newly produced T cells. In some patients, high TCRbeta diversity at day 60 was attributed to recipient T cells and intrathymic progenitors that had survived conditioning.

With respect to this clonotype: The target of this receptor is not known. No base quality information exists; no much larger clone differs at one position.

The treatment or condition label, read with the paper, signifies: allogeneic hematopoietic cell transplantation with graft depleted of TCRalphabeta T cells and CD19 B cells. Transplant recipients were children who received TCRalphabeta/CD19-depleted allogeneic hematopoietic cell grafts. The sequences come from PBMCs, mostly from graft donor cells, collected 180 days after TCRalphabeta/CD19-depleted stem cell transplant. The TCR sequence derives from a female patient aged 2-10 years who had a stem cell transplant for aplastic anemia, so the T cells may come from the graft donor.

The bases are TGTGCCAGCAGTTACTCGGCGGAGATGCTTAGCACAGATACGCAGTATTTT. This is translated as CASSYSAEMLSTDTQYF. Recombination linked TRBV6-5 to TRBJ2-3; too little of a D gene remains to name it. Trimming removed 0 bases from V and 0 bases from J, leaving 13 bases between the germline ends. The germline V gene specifies MNHEY as CDR1 and SVGAGI as CDR2. Including cysteine and phenylalanine, the CDR3 has 17 amino acids. This entry keeps only the CDR3 DNA: 51 bases, framed from base 1.